This T cell receptor (beta chain) emerged from a study of graft-versus-host responses after intestinal transplantation. Study at large: Multivisceral, liver-intestinal, or isolated intestinal grafts went to recipients.

General study points: Recipient marrow harbored GvH clones, some of which surfaced first in ileum or blood.

A remark on this clone: Its specificity is unknown.

Only in-frame clones appear in the TCRdb table, and some are missing; sequencing was by immunoSEQ multiplex PCR. The table has roughly 99,000 clones, 92% seen once; the top ten hold around 0.067%. This receptor was obtained from a human donor who was the organ donor for an intestinal transplant. The sample here was unstimulated CD8+ T cells sorted from spleen or lymph node cells, taken before transplant.

CDR3 sequence (DNA): TGTGCCAGCAGCTTTAGTAGAGGGTTCCTGCCCAAAAACATTCAGTACTTC. Its translation: CASSFSRGFLPKNIQYF. The V call is TRBV5-5, the J call TRBJ2-4, with D possibly being TRBD2 (5 bases). Looked up from germline, CDR1 is SGHKS and CDR2 is YYEKEE (reference sequence). This CDR3 region has 17 residues. V was shortened by 2 bases and J by 2 bases, with 17 bases between the two germline ends.